This entry features one TCR beta chain sequence. Its antigen remains unidentified. The PCR ran on 60 Vbeta and 13 Jbeta primers. Using immunoSEQ multiplex PCR, the repertoire was profiled, and TCRdb retains in-frame clones only, with some absent. The sample shows 90,000 to 130,000 clones, roughly two thirds of them seen only once. This CDR3 region has 15 residues. From germline, CDR1 is MNHEY and CDR2 SMNVEV (reference sequence). V lost 4 bases and J lost 0, with 9 bases in between. This specimen comes from a study of cytomegalovirus exposure and HLA in healthy donors. Findings and caveats of the study: In a later analysis, productive TCRs from donors in an Asian-associated ancestry cluster reportedly carried fewer N-insertions than the cohort mean.

The sequenced sample was PBMCs. The chain joins TRBV27 to TRBJ2-2; TRBD1 is a possible D gene (6 bases). This TCR came from a woman aged 25 to 39 in good health and CMV-seronegative. The CDR3 spells CASSYRTANTGELFF. In DNA, the CDR3 is TGTGCCAGCAGTTACAGGACAGCGAACACCGGGGAGCTGTTTTTT.